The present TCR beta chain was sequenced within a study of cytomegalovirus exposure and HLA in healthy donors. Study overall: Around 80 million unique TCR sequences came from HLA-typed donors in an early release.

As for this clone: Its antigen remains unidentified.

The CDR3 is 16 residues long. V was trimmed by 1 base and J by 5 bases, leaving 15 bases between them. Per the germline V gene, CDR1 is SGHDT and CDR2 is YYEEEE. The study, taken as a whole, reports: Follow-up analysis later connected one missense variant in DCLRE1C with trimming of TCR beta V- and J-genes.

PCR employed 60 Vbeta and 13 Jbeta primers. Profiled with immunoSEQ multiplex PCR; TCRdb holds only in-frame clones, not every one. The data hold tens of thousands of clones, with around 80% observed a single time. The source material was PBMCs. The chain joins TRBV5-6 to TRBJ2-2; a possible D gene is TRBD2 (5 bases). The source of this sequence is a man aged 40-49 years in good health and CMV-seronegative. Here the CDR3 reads CASSLNGEVWTGELFF. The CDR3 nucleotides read TGTGCCAGCAGCTTGAACGGGGAAGTGTGGACCGGGGAGCTGTTTTTT.